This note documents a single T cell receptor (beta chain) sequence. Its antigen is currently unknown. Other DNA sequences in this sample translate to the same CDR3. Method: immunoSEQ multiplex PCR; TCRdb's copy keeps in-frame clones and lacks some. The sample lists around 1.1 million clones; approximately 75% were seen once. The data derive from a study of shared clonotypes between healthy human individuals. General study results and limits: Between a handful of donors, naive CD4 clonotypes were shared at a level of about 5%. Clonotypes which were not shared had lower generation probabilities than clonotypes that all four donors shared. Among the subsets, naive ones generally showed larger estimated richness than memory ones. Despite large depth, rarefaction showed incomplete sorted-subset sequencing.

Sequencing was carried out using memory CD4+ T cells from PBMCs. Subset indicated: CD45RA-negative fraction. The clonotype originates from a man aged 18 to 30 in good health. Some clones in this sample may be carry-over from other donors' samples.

CDR3 in DNA: TGTGCCAGCAGTTTGCCAGGACAGCTAAATCAGCCCCAGCATTTT. This gives the protein CASSLPGQLNQPQHF. V usage is TRBV28 and J usage is TRBJ1-5, with a tentative D call TRBD1 (6 bases). The CDR3 has 15 amino acids. CDR1 is MDHEN, CDR2 SYDVKM, per germline. V lost 3 bases, J lost 4 bases, and 13 bases lay in between.